A single sample gave rise to the 20 T cell receptor beta chains below, sequenced in a study of control samples from healthy donors and cancer patients. Libraries were prepared by immunoSEQ multiplex PCR; TCRdb keeps only in-frame clonotypes and omits some of them. The profile shows about 98,000 clones, around 80% of them singletons. The sample was blood. All receptors derive from a man aged 55 to 70 in good health.

V and J are TRBV24-1 and TRBJ2-3, with 14 bases lining up with TRBD2. CDR1 is KGHDR, CDR2 SFDVKD, per germline. J lost 1 base, V lost 1 base, and 9 bases had no gene match. The CDR3 is made up of 20 amino acids. Here the CDR3 DNA reads TGTGCCACCAGTGATTTATCCGGGACTAGCGGGAGATTGGGCACAGATACGCAGTATTTT. This translates into CATSDLSGTSGRLGTDTQYF.

The chain couples TRBV27 to TRBJ2-7; 10 bases line up with TRBD2. After removal of 8 bases from V and 7 bases from J, the junction contained 26 bases not matched to a gene. CDR1 and CDR2 from the germline V gene are MNHEY and SMNVEV (reference sequence). This CDR3 has 19 amino acids. CDR3 in DNA: TGTGCCAGCGGTGAAGAGTCGGTGAATCTAGCGGGAGAGGGTAGTGAGCAGTACTTC. Amino acids: CASGEESVNLAGEGSEQYF.

Only one count was recorded for this clone. The V call is TRBV5-4, the J call TRBJ2-2; D is undetermined. The V and J ends lost 0 bases and 4 bases respectively, with 10 bases between them. The CDR3 covers 15 residues. CDR1 is SGHNT and CDR2 is YYREEE in the germline V gene (reference sequence). In nucleotides, the CDR3 is TGTGCCAGCAGCTTGGACAGAACCCCCACCGGGGAGCTGTTTTTT. Protein product: CASSLDRTPTGELFF.

The V gene is TRBV7-9, the J gene TRBJ1-1; D is unresolved. CDR1 is SEHNR and CDR2 is FQNEAQ in the germline V gene (reference sequence). There are 13 residues in the CDR3. Trimming left V 1 base short and J 3 bases short, with 6 bases between. The CDR3 nucleotides read TGTGCCAGCAGCTTAGAGGCAGACACTGAAGCTTTCTTT. This translates into CASSLEADTEAFF.

The chain combines TRBV19 with TRBJ2-5, with TRBD2 as a possible D gene (6 bases). V was shortened by 4 bases and J by 5 bases, with 11 bases between the two germline ends. The CDR3 runs to 13 residues. Germline V CDR1 and CDR2: LNHDA, SQIVND (reference sequence). This CDR3 reads CASSTGDRETQYF. Here the CDR3 DNA reads TGTGCCAGTAGTACGGGGGATCGGGAGACCCAGTACTTC.

The J gene is TRBJ1-1, the V gene TRBV19, with TRBD1 matching over 8 bases. The CDR3 loop spans 15 amino acids. V gave up 5 bases and J gave up 8 bases; unmatched junction bases: 13. Germline V gene sequence: CDR1 LNHDA, CDR2 SQIVND (reference sequence). CDR3 sequence: CASSPRGQVTEEAFF. CDR3 DNA: TGTGCCAGTAGTCCCCGGGGACAGGTCACAGAGGAAGCTTTCTTT.

V gene TRBV6-5 combines with J gene TRBJ2-2; D may correspond to TRBD1 or TRBD2 (5 bases each). The germline V and J ends were trimmed by 11 bases and 4 bases, with 20 bases remaining between them. CDR3 length: 15 amino acids. Per germline, CDR1 MNHEY and CDR2 SVGAGI. The chain's CDR3 is CASMDGHGGTGELFF. Here the CDR3 DNA reads TGTGCCTCAATGGACGGTCATGGGGGCACCGGGGAGCTGTTTTTT.

This clone has only a few counts. The chain is built from TRBV5-6 and TRBJ2-1, with TRBD2 as a possible D gene (5 bases). The V end lost 6 bases, the J end lost 3 bases, and 13 bases lay between the germline ends. This CDR3 contains 14 residues. Germline V gene sequence: CDR1 SGHDT, CDR2 YYEEEE. As DNA, the CDR3 is TGTGCCAGCATAACCGGAGGAAACTACAATGAGCAGTTCTTC. Translating it yields CASITGGNYNEQFF.

V is TRBV18 and J is TRBJ2-5, with 8 bases that match TRBD1. Germline-derived CDR1 and CDR2 are KGHSH and LQKENI. The CDR3 spans 16 residues. With V trimmed by 6 bases and J by 1 base, 10 bases remained unmatched. CDR3 coding DNA: TGTGCCAGCTCTACCGGGACAGGCAGACCCCAAGAGACCCAGTACTTC. Protein product: CASSTGTGRPQETQYF.

This clone was recorded once. V is TRBV7-9 and J is TRBJ1-4; 8 positions match TRBD1. The CDR3 has 16 residues. The J segment lost 7 bases and the V segment lost 3 bases, leaving 10 bases of the junction unmatched. Germline V gene sequence: CDR1 SEHNR, CDR2 FQNEAQ (reference sequence). CDR3 nucleotides: TGTGCCAGCAGCTTGGCAGGGGGCGCGATTAGTGAAAAACTGTTTTTT. Amino acid sequence: CASSLAGGAISEKLFF.

This clone showed up just a few times. The J gene is TRBJ1-2, the V gene TRBV3-1 (or the pseudogene TRBV3-2); TRBD1 aligns across 9 bases. V lost 7 bases and J lost 10; bases outside the gene matches: 7. From germline, CDR1 is LGHDT and CDR2 YNNKEL (reference sequence). The CDR3 loop spans 12 amino acids. The DNA for the CDR3 is TGTGCCAGCACACCGGGACAGGGCGCCTACACCTTC. Its translation: CASTPGQGAYTF.

The V call is TRBV11-1, the J call TRBJ2-5; D is ambiguous. Trimming removed 2 bases at V and 5 bases at J, with 3 bases between. Germline V gene data show CDR1 as SGHAT and CDR2 as FQDESV (reference sequence). The CDR3 length is 11 residues. This chain's CDR3 is CASSLSETQYF. For the CDR3, the DNA is TGTGCCAGCAGCTTATCGGAGACCCAGTACTTC.

This clone was observed a single time. Different DNA sequences within this sample yield the same CDR3. This chain joins TRBV5-1 and TRBJ2-5; 9 bases match TRBD2. The germline CDR1 and CDR2 sequences are SGHRS and YFSETQ. The CDR3 contains 16 residues. V was pared by 0 bases and J by 4 bases, with 7 bases of the junction left unmatched. In nucleotides, the CDR3 is TGCGCCAGCAGCTTGGGGCGGGGGGGCGGTATAGAGACCCAGTACTTC. Protein: CASSLGRGGGIETQYF.

The V call is TRBV4-1, the J call TRBJ1-1, with TRBD1 as a possible D gene (5 bases). The germline V gene has CDR1 MGHRA and CDR2 YSYEKL. This CDR3 comprises 15 residues. Between the trimmed V and J ends, which lost 4 bases and 1 base, there was a span of 13 bases. DNA of the CDR3: TGCGCCAGCAGCCCACTAGGACACCAGAACACTGAAGCTTTCTTT. It specifies CASSPLGHQNTEAFF.

The chain carries TRBV30 and TRBJ2-7; TRBD1 matches 7 bases. Germline V gene data show CDR1 as GTSNPN and CDR2 as SVGIG (reference sequence). This CDR3 region has 13 residues. The trim removed 4 bases at V and 0 bases at J, leaving 3 bases unmatched. The CDR3 DNA sequence: TGTGCCTGGACCGACAGGGTCTCCTACGAGCAGTACTTC. This translates into CAWTDRVSYEQYF.

The gene calls are TRBV11-2 and TRBJ2-7, with TRBD2 identical over 10 bases. With V trimmed by 2 bases and J by 4 bases, 5 bases remained unmatched. Germline loops: CDR1 SGHAT, CDR2 FQNNGV. The CDR3 covers 15 residues. CDR3 sequence reads: CASSLLAGDWYEQYF. DNA for the CDR3: TGTGCCAGCAGCTTACTAGCGGGAGACTGGTACGAGCAGTACTTC. Based on the CDR3 plus reference TRBV11-2 and TRBJ2-7, the full variable domain is EAGVAQSPRYKIIEKRQSVAFWCNPISGHATLYWYQQILGQGPKLLIQFQNNGVVDDSQLPKDRFSAERLKGVDSTLKIQPAKLEDSAVYLCASSLLAGDWYEQYFGPGTRLTVT.

About this clone itself: The identical CDR3 is also encoded by other nucleotide sequences in the sample. The V and J genes are TRBV5-1 and TRBJ2-3; 7 bases are a match to TRBD2. There are 14 residues in the CDR3. Germline CDR1 reads SGHRS; CDR2 reads YFSETQ. The V and J ends lost 8 bases and 6 bases, in that order; junction bases with no gene match: 12. In DNA form, the CDR3 reads TGCGCCAGGGGCGTTGGGGGGGAGGCGGATACGCAGTATTTT. This gives the protein CARGVGGEADTQYF.

The chain is built from TRBV5-6 and TRBJ2-3; tentatively, D is TRBD2 (5 bases). Germline values: CDR1 SGHDT, CDR2 YYEEEE. V dropped 5 bases and J dropped 8 bases, with 9 bases sitting between them. This CDR3 has 11 residues. DNA of the CDR3: TGTGCCAGCAGTATCGGGGTTACGCAGTATTTT. It specifies CASSIGVTQYF. Drawing the rest from reference TRBV5-6 and TRBJ2-3, the complete variable domain is DAGVTQSPTHLIKTRGQQVTLRCSPKSGHDTVSWYQQALGQGPQFIFQYYEEEERQRGNFPDRFSGHQFPNYSSELNVNALLLGDSALYLCASSIGVTQYFGPGTRLTVL.

This sequence joins TRBV5-5 and TRBJ1-5, with D possibly being TRBD1 (5 bases). The CDR3 sequence is 18 residues long. CDR1 is SGHKS, CDR2 YYEKEE, per germline (reference sequence). The ends were cut back, 4 bases at V and 1 base at J, with 21 bases in the middle. The CDR3 spells CASSQWGQGVRSNQPQHF. Written as DNA, the CDR3 is TGTGCCAGCAGCCAGTGGGGCCAGGGAGTCAGGAGCAATCAGCCCCAGCATTTT.

The rearrangement joins TRBV14 to TRBJ2-3, with 9 positions matching TRBD2. J lost 5 bases, V lost 5 bases, and 14 bases had no gene match. This CDR3 is built from 17 residues. Germline V lookup: CDR1 SGHDN, CDR2 FVKESK. The CDR3 loop is CASSYDRAGGPKDTQYF. CDR3 coding DNA: TGTGCCAGCAGCTACGACAGGGCGGGGGGGCCGAAAGATACGCAGTATTTT.